This section outlines one T cell receptor (beta chain) sequence together with its context. Germline V lookup: CDR1 DFQATT, CDR2 SNEGSKA (reference sequence). Trimming removed 3 bases from V and 6 bases from J, with 12 bases in between. CDR3 length: 13 residues. The sample's treatment: around 19 received Ad26.COV2.S at low or high dose, single or two shots; about five received placebo; per-sample allocation not given. Sampling occurred on day 63 after the first vaccine or placebo injection. TCRdb's table, derived via immunoSEQ multiplex PCR, lists solely in-frame clones and lacks some. The data show fewer than 400,000 clones, about 89% seen once. The data derive from a study of Ad26.COV2.S vaccination and SARS-CoV-2 variants.

This receptor was obtained from a person aged 18-65 years who received the Ad26.COV2.S COVID-19 vaccine or a placebo. This specimen was peripheral blood, taken in a trial of Ad26.COV2.S vaccine versus placebo. The chain couples TRBV20-1 to TRBJ1-5; no clear D. CDR3 region: CSASDMRSQPQHF. The DNA of the CDR3 is TGCAGTGCTAGTGACATGAGGTCTCAGCCCCAGCATTTT.